This TCR beta chain derives from a study of T cell responses to AZD1222 COVID-19 vaccine. General observations from the study: Along spike, vaccine-associated CD4 TCRs were found throughout, with dominance at 160-218 and 743-854. Two AZD1222 administrations were followed by greater Spike-specific TCR breadth and depth.

TCRdb's copy holds only in-frame clones and misses some; the assay was immunoSEQ multiplex PCR. The sample consists of 60,000 to 65,000 clones, about 74% of them appearing once. A remark on this clone: What it binds is unknown.

The receptor's source is an adult in good health. This specimen consisted of peripheral blood, obtained on day 0 of AZD1222 vaccination.

CDR3 region: CASSHGTFEQFF. Here the CDR3 DNA reads TGTGCCAGCAGCCATGGGACATTTGAGCAGTTCTTC. This chain joins TRBV14 and TRBJ2-1; a weak D match, TRBD1 (6 bases). Trimming stripped 3 bases from V and 9 bases from J, with 9 bases between. From germline, CDR1 is SGHDN and CDR2 FVKESK. The CDR3 has 12 residues.